Below are 10 T cell receptor beta chains sequenced from a single sample in a study of T cell responses to AZD1222 COVID-19 vaccine. Clones were sequenced by immunoSEQ multiplex PCR, and TCRdb holds only the in-frame ones, with some missing. Of 150,000 to 160,000 clones listed, roughly nine tenths were seen once; the top ten hold 1.5% to 2%. Material: peripheral blood, obtained on day 0 of AZD1222 vaccination. The receptor source for this set is an adult in good health.

The rearrangement uses TRBV5-5 and TRBJ2-7, with TRBD1 identical over 8 bases. V gave up 0 bases and J gave up 3 bases; unmatched junction bases: 5. CDR1 and CDR2 (germline): SGHKS, YYEKEE (reference sequence). The CDR3 is 15 residues long. CDR3 DNA sequence: TGTGCCAGCAGCTTGGCCCTTGGGACAGGCTACGAGCAGTACTTC. Translating gives CASSLALGTGYEQYF.

The chain uses TRBV27 and TRBJ2-3, with TRBD1 as a possible D gene (7 bases). Germline values: CDR1 MNHEY, CDR2 SMNVEV (reference sequence). V gave up 10 bases and J gave up 3 bases, with 20 bases separating them. The CDR3 totals 15 residues. CDR3 residues: CAIARRSGGTDTQYF. CDR3 DNA: TGTGCCATCGCTCGCCGGTCAGGGGGGACAGATACGCAGTATTTT.

The genes are TRBV28 and TRBJ1-2; possibly TRBD1 for D (5 bases). Germline V CDR1 and CDR2: MDHEN, SYDVKM. The CDR3 has 16 residues. Trimming cost V 5 bases and J 1 base, with 17 bases left between them. The CDR3 region has the DNA TGTGCCAGCAGTCCCCGCCGCCGCAGGGATAACTATGGCTACACCTTC. Encoded protein: CASSPRRRRDNYGYTF.

The gene calls are TRBV2 and TRBJ2-7; D ambiguous. Per germline, CDR1 SNHLY and CDR2 FYNNEI. The V and J ends lost 8 bases and 2 bases respectively, with 4 bases between them. The CDR3 has 10 residues. The CDR3 sequence: CASSAYEQYF. The CDR3 bases are TGTGCCAGCTCGGCCTACGAGCAGTACTTC.

The gene calls are TRBV6-6 and TRBJ1-6, with 7 bases matching TRBD1. With V trimmed by 5 bases and J by 2 bases, 6 bases remained unmatched. Germline values: CDR1 MNHNY, CDR2 SVGAGI (reference sequence). The CDR3 covers 16 residues. CDR3 sequence reads: CASSRQGSAYNSPLHF. The CDR3 region has the DNA TGTGCCAGCAGTCGACAGGGTAGTGCCTATAATTCACCCCTCCACTTT.

The V gene is TRBV7-9, the J gene TRBJ1-4; D possibly corresponds to TRBD1 (5 bases). Per the germline V gene, CDR1 is SEHNR and CDR2 is FQNEAQ (reference sequence). Trimming took off 2 bases at V and 6 bases at J, with 16 bases between the two ends. The CDR3 sequence is 16 residues long. CDR3 region: CASSLLMAGRDEKLFF. The DNA for the CDR3 is TGTGCCAGCAGCTTACTCATGGCAGGGCGGGATGAAAAACTGTTTTTT.

The chain carries TRBV9 and TRBJ2-3, with TRBD2 as a possible D gene (6 bases). The CDR3 is 15 residues long. Trimming shortened V by 0 bases and J by 1 base, and 9 bases separated the two germline ends. In germline, CDR1 is SGDLS, CDR2 YYNGEE. The CDR3 DNA reads TGTGCCAGCAGCGTAGCGTCTAGCGGCACAGATACGCAGTATTTT. Protein sequence: CASSVASSGTDTQYF. The complete variable domain, with remaining parts taken from reference TRBV9 and TRBJ2-3, reads DSGVTQTPKHLITATGQRVTLRCSPRSGDLSVYWYQQSLDQGLQFLIQYYNGEERAKGNILERFSAQQFPDLHSELNLSSLELGDSALYFCASSVASSGTDTQYFGPGTRLTVL.

V gene TRBV7-2 combines with J gene TRBJ2-1; D is unclear. Deletions cut 0 bases from V and 7 bases from J, with 10 bases between. From germline, CDR1 is SGHTA and CDR2 FQGNSA. The CDR3 runs to 14 residues. The CDR3 region is CASSLAHGRNEQFF. CDR3 nucleotides: TGTGCCAGCAGCTTAGCGCATGGTAGGAATGAGCAGTTCTTC.

V usage is TRBV7-2 and J usage is TRBJ2-2; D may be TRBD2 (6 bases). Between the trimmed V and J ends, which lost 3 bases and 4 bases, there was a span of 12 bases. Looked up from germline, CDR1 is SGHTA and CDR2 is FQGNSA. CDR3 size: 15 residues. CDR3 protein: CASSFFVGGTGELFF. The CDR3 DNA sequence: TGTGCCAGCAGCTTTTTCGTGGGGGGCACCGGGGAGCTGTTTTTT.

The rearrangement joins TRBV29-1 to TRBJ2-7; 9 bases are a match to TRBD2. The CDR3 has 13 residues. The V segment lost 6 bases and the J segment 4 bases; nucleotides outside the gene matches: 7. Germline CDR1 is SQVTM and CDR2 is ANQGSEA. CDR3 coding DNA: TGCAGCGTAAGACTAGCGGAAAAATACGAGCAGTACTTC. This codes for CSVRLAEKYEQYF.